This T cell receptor beta chain came from a study of T cell changes during pregnancy in multiple sclerosis. Trimming cost V 3 bases and J 1 base, with 12 bases left between them. Per the germline V gene, CDR1 is MGHDK and CDR2 is SYGVNS. CDR3 size: 15 residues. Clones were read by immunoSEQ multiplex PCR, and TCRdb kept only the in-frame ones, dropping some. This table has under 55,000 clones, roughly 92% appearing once. The chain employs TRBV25-1 and TRBJ1-1, with D maybe TRBD1 (5 bases). The clonotype was recovered from a female donor with multiple sclerosis, enrolled in a pregnancy study. The sequencing here drew on CD4+ T cells from peripheral blood mononuclear cells, taken in the third trimester of pregnancy. This chain's CDR3 is CASSDPTVGNTEAFF. Written as DNA, the CDR3 is TGTGCCAGCAGTGACCCGACAGTAGGGAACACTGAAGCTTTCTTT.